This TCR beta chain stems from a study of cytomegalovirus exposure and HLA in healthy donors. General study points: Later analysis reportedly placed an Asian-associated ancestry cluster below the roughly 670-donor mean in N-insertions.

In the PCR, 60 Vbeta and 13 Jbeta primers were used. TCRdb's table, derived via immunoSEQ multiplex PCR, lists solely in-frame clones and lacks some. This table holds some 140,000 clones. A note on this clone: What it recognizes is unknown.

Germline V gives CDR1 SGHRS, CDR2 YFSETQ. The CDR3 is made up of 15 amino acids. The V gene end was trimmed by 2 bases and the J gene end by 2 bases; junction bases not matched to a gene: 6. The V and J genes are TRBV5-1 and TRBJ2-5; 7 bases match TRBD2. This TCR came from a woman between 40 and 50 years old in good health and CMV-seronegative. The sequencing input was PBMCs. The CDR3 spells CASSLDSGSQETQYF. The CDR3 bases are TGCGCCAGCAGCTTAGATAGCGGGTCACAAGAGACCCAGTACTTC.